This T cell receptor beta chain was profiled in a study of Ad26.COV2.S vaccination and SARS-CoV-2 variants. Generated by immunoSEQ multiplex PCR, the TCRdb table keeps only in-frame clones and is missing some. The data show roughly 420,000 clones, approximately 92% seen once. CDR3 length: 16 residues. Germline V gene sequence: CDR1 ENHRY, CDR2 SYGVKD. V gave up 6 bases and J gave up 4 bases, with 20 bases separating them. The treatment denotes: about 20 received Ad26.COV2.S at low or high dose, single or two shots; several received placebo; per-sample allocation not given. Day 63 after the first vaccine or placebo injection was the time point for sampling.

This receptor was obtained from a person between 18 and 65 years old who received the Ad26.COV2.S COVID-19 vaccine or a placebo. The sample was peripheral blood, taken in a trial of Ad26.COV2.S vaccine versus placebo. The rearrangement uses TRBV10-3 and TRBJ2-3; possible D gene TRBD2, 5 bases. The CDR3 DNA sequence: TGTGCCATCAGCACCGGGCCCCTAAGTAGCGCAGATACGCAGTATTTT. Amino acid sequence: CAISTGPLSSADTQYF.